The 27 T cell receptor beta chains below all came from one sample that was sequenced in a study of blood T cells in healthy people across ages. With a J-beta primer mix and a sample-barcoded 5' primer, a second PCR ran roughly 6 to 11 cycles. TCRdb called the 5' RACE reads again in MiXCR, with one record for every CDR3 protein. The table has over a million distinct CDR3 sequences, about 45% seen once; the top ten hold about 3.8%. The sequenced sample consisted of blood. These receptors originate from a woman younger than 35 in good health.

Turning to this clonotype: A much larger clone is a single base away; this may be a read error. This chain uses TRBV5-1 with TRBJ2-4; D is possibly TRBD1 or TRBD2 (5 bases each). V was shortened by 4 bases and J by 5 bases, with 16 bases between the two germline ends. CDR1 and CDR2 from the germline V gene are SGHRS and YFSETQ. The length of the CDR3 is 15 residues. CDR3 loop: CASSQITGAENIQYF. For the CDR3, the DNA is TGCGCCAGCAGCCAAATAACCGGGGCGGAAAACATTCAGTACTTC.

This clonotype was seen a few times. This chain uses TRBV6-5 with TRBJ1-2, with 9 bases identical to TRBD1. CDR3 length: 15 amino acids. J was trimmed by 7 bases and V by 1 base; bases with no gene match: 7. Germline CDR1 is MNHEY and CDR2 is SVGAGI. As DNA, the CDR3 is TGTGCCAGCAGTTACTTTGCCCGGGACAGGGTTGGCTACACCTTC. It encodes CASSYFARDRVGYTF.

Only one count was recorded for this clonotype. V is TRBV9 and J is TRBJ2-6, with D perhaps being TRBD1 or TRBD2 (5 bases each). The CDR3 sequence is 15 residues long. Germline V CDR1 and CDR2: SGDLS, YYNGEE. The V end lost 1 base, the J end lost 4 bases, and 9 bases lay between the germline ends. CDR3: CASSVWGSGANVLTF. In nucleotides, the CDR3 is TGTGCCAGCAGCGTATGGGGGTCCGGGGCCAACGTCCTGACTTTC.

This clonotype was counted many times. CDR3 bases: TGTGCCACCAGTGAGACCCGGGACAGCCAAGAGACCCAGTACTTC. Protein sequence: CATSETRDSQETQYF. The rearrangement links TRBV24-1 to TRBJ2-5; 7 positions agree with TRBD1. The germline gives CDR1 KGHDR, CDR2 SFDVKD. The V segment lost 4 bases and the J segment 1 base; nucleotides outside the gene matches: 5. CDR3 length: 15 residues.

This clonotype has only a few counts. The V gene is TRBV20-1, the J gene TRBJ1-5; D possibly corresponds to TRBD1 (5 bases). V lost 3 bases to trimming and J lost 3 bases, with 12 bases between them. The CDR3 consists of 14 residues. Germline CDR1 and CDR2: DFQATT and SNEGSKA (reference sequence). CDR3 sequence reads: CSASRQGPNQPQHF. Written as DNA, the CDR3 is TGCAGTGCTAGTCGGCAGGGTCCCAATCAGCCCCAGCATTTT.

The sample holds a few counts of this clonotype. CDR3 amino acids: CASSYLLSAFF. The CDR3 bases are TGTGCCAGCAGTTACCTTCTTTCCGCTTTCTTT. The chain has TRBV6-6 and TRBJ1-1; no clear D. V lost 2 bases to trimming and J lost 11 bases, with 9 bases between them. Germline CDR1 and CDR2: MNHNY and SVGAGI (reference sequence). The CDR3 length is 11 residues.

In the case of this clonotype: Being one base from a much bigger clone, this may be a read error. J is TRBJ2-5 and V is TRBV5-8; D not resolved. The DNA end is more similar to TRBJ2-1, so the J call may be wrong. Per germline, CDR1 SGHTS and CDR2 YDEGEE. The CDR3 spans 15 residues. The CDR3 sequence: CASSRGQLGEETQFF. CDR3 DNA: TGTGCCAGCAGCCGTGGGCAGTTAGGAGAAGAGACCCAGTTCTTC.

CDR3 DNA sequence: TGCAGTGCCAGGCATATTGGCAATGAGCAGTTCTTC. Translation: CSARHIGNEQFF. This sequence joins TRBV20-1 and TRBJ2-1; the D is unclear. Trimming left V 6 bases short and J 6 bases short, with 12 bases between. Germline CDR1 reads DFQATT; CDR2 reads SNEGSKA (reference sequence). This CDR3 has 12 amino acids.

A few counts support this clonotype. The chain carries TRBV5-1 and TRBJ2-7; D is perhaps TRBD2 (6 bases). CDR1 is SGHRS and CDR2 is YFSETQ in the germline V gene. This CDR3 spans 14 amino acids. With 2 bases removed from V and 4 bases from J, the gap between germline ends came to 13 bases. CDR3 coding DNA: TGCGCCAGCAGCTTTATAGCTCGGGAGTACGAGCAGTACTTC. It specifies CASSFIAREYEQYF. Combining the CDR3 with reference TRBV5-1 and TRBJ2-7 gives the whole variable domain KAGVTQTPRYLIKTRGQQVTLSCSPISGHRSVSWYQQTPGQGLQFLFEYFSETQRNKGNFPGRFSGRQFSNSRSEMNVSTLELGDSALYLCASSFIAREYEQYFGPGTRLTVT.

This sequence joins TRBV6-1 and TRBJ2-6; 8 positions match TRBD1. Germline assignment: CDR1 MNHNS and CDR2 SASEGT. The CDR3 has 17 amino acids. After removal of 6 bases from V and 0 bases from J, the junction contained 7 bases not matched to a gene. CDR3 coding DNA: TGTGCCAGCAGCCGGACAGGGCTCATCTCTGGGGCCAACGTCCTGACTTTC. Its translation: CASSRTGLISGANVLTF.

This clonotype occurred a few times. The genes are TRBV12-3 or TRBV12-4 and TRBJ2-1; 8 nucleotides align to TRBD1. The J segment lost 10 bases and the V segment lost 3 bases, leaving 8 bases of the junction unmatched. The CDR3 loop spans 14 amino acids. The CDR3 bases are TGTGCCAGCAGTTTGGGACAGGCCGCAGGAGAGCAGTTCTTC. As protein: CASSLGQAAGEQFF.

This CDR3 reads CASSERHSDKNIQYF. The CDR3 DNA reads as TGTGCCAGCAGTGAACGTCATAGCGACAAAAACATTCAGTACTTC. This chain connects TRBV25-1 to TRBJ2-5; the D gene is possibly TRBD2 (5 bases). The closer fit of TRBJ2-4 to the DNA end suggests the J call may be wrong. The CDR3 sequence is 15 residues long. The V gene's germline CDR1 is MGHDK and CDR2 SYGVNS.

V and J are TRBV7-3 and TRBJ1-1, with 7 bases fitting TRBD1. Trimming removed 8 bases from V and 4 bases from J; junction bases left unmatched: 13. Germline lookup yields CDR1 SGHTA and CDR2 FQGTGA. CDR3 size: 15 residues. The DNA of the CDR3 is TGTGCCAGCGGCGACACAGGGGAAAAACGCACTGAAGCTTTCTTT. It specifies CASGDTGEKRTEAFF.

The chain carries TRBV7-9 and TRBJ1-5, with D possibly being TRBD1 (5 bases). Trimming removed 5 bases at V and 6 bases at J, with 26 bases between. There are 18 residues in the CDR3. Per germline, CDR1 SEHNR and CDR2 FQNEAQ (reference sequence). CDR3 loop: CASSPGKGNRLIPQPQHF. The CDR3 DNA is TGTGCCAGCAGCCCTGGCAAGGGGAACAGGCTAATCCCTCAGCCCCAGCATTTT.

V and J are TRBV10-3 and TRBJ2-7; 8 bases are shared with TRBD1. Per germline, CDR1 ENHRY and CDR2 SYGVKD. V lost 1 base, J lost 3 bases, and 8 bases stayed unmatched. This CDR3 region has 16 residues. The CDR3 loop reads CAISELQGENLYEQYF. DNA for the CDR3: TGTGCCATCAGTGAGTTACAGGGGGAAAATCTCTACGAGCAGTACTTC.

CDR3 in DNA: TGCAGTGCTGTTGAGGGCAGGGTTTGTTGCTACACCTTC. Translation gives CSAVEGRVCCYTF. The chain recombines TRBV20-1 with TRBJ1-2; a weak D match, TRBD1 (5 bases). This CDR3 spans 13 amino acids. Germline V gene sequence: CDR1 DFQATT, CDR2 SNEGSKA (reference sequence). The V and J ends lost 5 bases and 9 bases respectively, with 19 bases between them.

DNA of the CDR3: TGCGCCAGCAGCCAAGATCCAACTCCCGGGGAGACCCAGTACTTC. It specifies CASSQDPTPGETQYF. V usage is TRBV4-1 and J usage is TRBJ2-5, with no clear D. The ends were cut back, 0 bases at V and 5 bases at J, with 13 bases in the middle. The CDR3 sequence is 15 residues long. Germline assignment: CDR1 MGHRA and CDR2 YSYEKL.

The J gene is TRBJ2-5, the V gene TRBV2; 12 bases match TRBD2. Trimming took 6 bases from V and 4 from J; bases not matched to a gene: 6. This CDR3 has 15 residues. Germline V gives CDR1 SNHLY, CDR2 FYNNEI. This CDR3 is CASRAPGLAGETQYF. CDR3 DNA: TGTGCCAGCAGGGCGCCGGGACTAGCGGGAGAGACCCAGTACTTC.

This clonotype was found a few times. The genes are TRBV7-2 and TRBJ2-3; 11 bases fit TRBD2. CDR1 and CDR2 (germline): SGHTA, FQGNSA. The CDR3 sequence is 17 residues long. V was pared by 3 bases and J by 2 bases, with 7 bases of the junction left unmatched. The CDR3 loop is CASSLGSGGATTDTQYF. The CDR3 DNA sequence: TGTGCCAGCAGCTTGGGTAGCGGGGGGGCTACCACAGATACGCAGTATTTT.

V gene TRBV7-2 combines with J gene TRBJ2-3; possible D gene TRBD2, 6 bases. This CDR3 contains 15 residues. V was clipped by 6 bases and J by 7 bases, with 20 bases between them. Looked up from germline, CDR1 is SGHTA and CDR2 is FQGNSA. CDR3: CASSQSGRSGNTQYF. The CDR3 region has the DNA TGTGCCAGCAGTCAGAGCGGGCGGTCGGGGAATACGCAGTATTTT.

The chain joins TRBV7-2 to TRBJ2-1; 7 bases line up with TRBD1. CDR3 length equals 13 residues. The J segment lost 6 bases and the V segment lost 5 bases, leaving 4 bases of the junction unmatched. Germline lookup yields CDR1 SGHTA and CDR2 FQGNSA. Here the CDR3 DNA reads TGTGCCAGCAGCGCAGGGACAGTCAATGAGCAGTTCTTC. It is translated as CASSAGTVNEQFF.

This clonotype was counted between two and nine times. This rearrangement joins TRBV3-1 to TRBJ2-5, with TRBD2 matching over 9 bases. Losses at the gene ends were 4 bases for V and 5 bases for J; bases not matched to a gene: 5. CDR1 is LGHDT, CDR2 YNNKEL, per germline (reference sequence). The CDR3 runs 14 residues. CDR3: CASSPTAGGETQYF. The CDR3 region has the DNA TGTGCCAGCAGCCCTACAGCGGGAGGTGAGACCCAGTACTTC.

J is TRBJ2-2 and V is TRBV6-5; tentative D call: TRBD2 (5 bases). The CDR3 sequence is 15 residues long. CDR1 is MNHEY, CDR2 SVGAGI, per germline. V was clipped by 0 bases and J by 4 bases, with 9 bases between them. As DNA, the CDR3 is TGTGCCAGCAGTTACTCCCGCCGGGGCACCGGGGAGCTGTTTTTT. This gives the protein CASSYSRRGTGELFF.

This clonotype was seen a handful of times. CDR3 coding DNA: TGTGCCAGCAGCTTGGACAGGTTCAGGGAGACCCAGTACTTC. This encodes CASSLDRFRETQYF. The chain has TRBV7-2 and TRBJ2-5, with TRBD1 matching 7 bases. The CDR3 loop spans 14 amino acids. Germline values: CDR1 SGHTA, CDR2 FQGNSA. Germline trimming cut 3 bases from V and 5 bases from J; bases unmatched to any gene: 6. Full variable domain (remainder filled in from reference TRBV7-2 and TRBJ2-5): GAGVSQSPSNKVTEKGKDVELRCDPISGHTALYWYRQSLGQGLEFLIYFQGNSAPDKSGLPSDRFSAERTGGSVSTLTIQRTQQEDSAVYLCASSLDRFRETQYFGPGTRLLVL.

The V and J genes are TRBV29-1 and TRBJ1-2; a possible D gene is TRBD1 (6 bases). V gave up 1 base and J gave up 8 bases, with 14 bases separating them. In germline, CDR1 is SQVTM, CDR2 ANQGSEA. The CDR3 length is 13 residues. The CDR3 DNA follows: TGCAGCGTTGAAGGGGGGGCCGGCGGCGGCTACACCTTC. It encodes CSVEGGAGGGYTF.

In its sample, this clonotype was seen a few times. J is TRBJ2-1 and V is TRBV7-3, with unresolved D. The CDR3 consists of 14 residues. The V and J ends lost 2 bases and 3 bases respectively, with 8 bases between them. The germline CDR1 and CDR2 sequences are SGHTA and FQGTGA. The CDR3 region has the DNA TGTGCCAGCAGCTTACTGGGGATCTACAATGAGCAGTTCTTC. This encodes CASSLLGIYNEQFF.

The chain recombines TRBV28 with TRBJ2-5, with D tentatively TRBD1 (6 bases). With 6 bases removed from V and 2 bases from J, the gap between germline ends came to 16 bases. This CDR3 has 15 residues. Looked up from germline, CDR1 is MDHEN and CDR2 is SYDVKM. The CDR3: CASRKTGLSQETQYF. Here the CDR3 DNA reads TGTGCCAGCAGAAAGACAGGACTTAGTCAAGAGACCCAGTACTTC.